This T cell receptor (beta chain) comes out of a study of CDR3 diversity in severe acne. MiXCR, run by TCRdb on the PCR reads, gives a single entry per CDR3 protein. The sample consists of some 84,000 distinct CDR3 sequences, approximately 51% of them appearing once. J was trimmed by 5 bases and V by 3 bases; bases with no gene match: 5. The CDR3 sequence is 13 residues long. Germline V gene data show CDR1 as SQVTM and CDR2 as ANQGSEA. The V and J genes are TRBV29-1 and TRBJ2-7, with 9 bases lining up with TRBD1. This TCR derives from a male donor in good health, without acne. Sequenced input: blood. CDR3 in amino acids: CSVEKQGANEQYF. The CDR3, as DNA: TGCAGCGTTGAGAAACAGGGGGCCAACGAGCAGTACTTC.